The clone carrying this TCR beta chain has a handful of counts. This entry is derived from a study of blood T cell repertoires in COVID-19. Turning to the study itself: Spain, Italy and the United States supplied samples that represented acute and convalescent COVID-19.

Clones were sequenced by immunoSEQ multiplex PCR, and TCRdb holds only the in-frame ones, with some missing. The table lists 85,000 to 100,000 clones, roughly 87% of them singletons. The CDR3 has 14 residues. The V and J ends lost 6 bases and 0 bases, in that order; junction bases with no gene match: 4. Per germline, CDR1 SNHLY and CDR2 FYNNEI. The sequenced sample consisted of peripheral blood. The rearrangement joins TRBV2 to TRBJ2-5; TRBD2 agrees at 7 bases. This TCR derives from a man in his 60s with acute or convalescent COVID-19. The CDR3 sequence: CASRGRGYQETQYF. CDR3 DNA: TGTGCCAGCAGGGGGCGGGGGTACCAAGAGACCCAGTACTTC. Filled out from reference TRBV2 and TRBJ2-5, the complete variable domain reads EPEVTQTPSHQVTQMGQEVILRCVPISNHLYFYWYRQILGQKVEFLVSFYNNEISEKSEIFDDQFSVERPDGSNFTLKIRSTKLEDSAMYFCASRGRGYQETQYFGPGTRLLVL.